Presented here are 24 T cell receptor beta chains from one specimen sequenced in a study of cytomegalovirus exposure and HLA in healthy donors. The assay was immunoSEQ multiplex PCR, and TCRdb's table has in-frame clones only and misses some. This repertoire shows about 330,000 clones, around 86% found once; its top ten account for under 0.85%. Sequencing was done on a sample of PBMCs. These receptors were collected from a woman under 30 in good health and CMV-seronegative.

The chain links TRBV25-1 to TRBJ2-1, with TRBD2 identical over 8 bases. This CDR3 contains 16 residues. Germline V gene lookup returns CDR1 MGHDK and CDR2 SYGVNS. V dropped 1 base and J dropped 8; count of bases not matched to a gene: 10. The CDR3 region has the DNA TGTGCCAGCAGTGAATTGGGGGCCCGGGGGGGCCATGAGCAGTTCTTC. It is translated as CASSELGARGGHEQFF.

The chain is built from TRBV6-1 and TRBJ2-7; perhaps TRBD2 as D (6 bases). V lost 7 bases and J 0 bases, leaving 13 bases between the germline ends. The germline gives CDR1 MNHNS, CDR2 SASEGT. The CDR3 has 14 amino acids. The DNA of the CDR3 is TGTGCCAGCAAGGAAGACGGGAGCTCCTACGAGCAGTACTTC. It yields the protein CASKEDGSSYEQYF.

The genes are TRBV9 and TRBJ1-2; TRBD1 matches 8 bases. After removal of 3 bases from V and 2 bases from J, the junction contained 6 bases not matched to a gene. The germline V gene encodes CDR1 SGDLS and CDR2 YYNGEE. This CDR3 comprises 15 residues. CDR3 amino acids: CASSGWTGTNYGYTF. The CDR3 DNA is TGTGCCAGCAGCGGATGGACAGGGACGAACTATGGCTACACCTTC.

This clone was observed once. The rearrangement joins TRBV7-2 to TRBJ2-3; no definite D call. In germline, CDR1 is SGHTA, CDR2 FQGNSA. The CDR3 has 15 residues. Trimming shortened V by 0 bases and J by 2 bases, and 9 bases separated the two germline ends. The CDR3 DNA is TGTGCCAGCAGCTTAGCCGGTTCCGTCACAGATACGCAGTATTTT. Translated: CASSLAGSVTDTQYF.

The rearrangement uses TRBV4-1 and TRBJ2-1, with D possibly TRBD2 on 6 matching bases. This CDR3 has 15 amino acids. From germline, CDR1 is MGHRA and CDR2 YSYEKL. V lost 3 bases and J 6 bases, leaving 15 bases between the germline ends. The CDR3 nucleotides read TGCGCCAGCAGCCAGACCGGGACTCCCTTCAATGAGCAGTTCTTC. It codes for CASSQTGTPFNEQFF.

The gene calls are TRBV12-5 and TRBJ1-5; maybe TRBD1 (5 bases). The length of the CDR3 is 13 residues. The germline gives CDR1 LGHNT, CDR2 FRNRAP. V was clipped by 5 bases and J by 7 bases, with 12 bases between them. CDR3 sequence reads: CASGPGSHQPQHF. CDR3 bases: TGTGCTAGTGGTCCAGGGTCGCACCAGCCCCAGCATTTT.

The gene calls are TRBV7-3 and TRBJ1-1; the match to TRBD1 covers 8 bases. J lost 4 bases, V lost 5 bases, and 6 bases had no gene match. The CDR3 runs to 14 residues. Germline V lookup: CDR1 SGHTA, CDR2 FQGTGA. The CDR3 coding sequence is TGTGCCAGCAGCCTACAGGGGGACGGCACTGAAGCTTTCTTT. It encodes CASSLQGDGTEAFF.

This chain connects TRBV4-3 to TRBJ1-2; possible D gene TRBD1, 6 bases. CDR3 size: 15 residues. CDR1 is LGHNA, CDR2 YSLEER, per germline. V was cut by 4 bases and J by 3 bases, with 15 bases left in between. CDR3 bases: TGCGCCAGCAGCCTCCAAAGGGGGGGCGACTATGGCTACACCTTC. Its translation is CASSLQRGGDYGYTF.

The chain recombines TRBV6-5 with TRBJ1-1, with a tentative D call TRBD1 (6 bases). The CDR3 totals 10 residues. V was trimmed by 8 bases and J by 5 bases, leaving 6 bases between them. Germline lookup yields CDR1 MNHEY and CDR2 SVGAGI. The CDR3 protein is CASGQTEAFF. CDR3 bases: TGTGCCAGCGGACAGACTGAAGCTTTCTTT.

The CDR3 bases are TGTGCCAGTAGCCCGGACAGTTCCTACGAGCAGTACTTC. Its protein product is CASSPDSSYEQYF. The chain carries TRBV19 and TRBJ2-7, with TRBD1 as a possible D gene (6 bases). This CDR3 is built from 13 residues. Germline V gives CDR1 LNHDA, CDR2 SQIVND (reference sequence). V lost 6 bases, J lost 1 base, and 10 bases lay in between.

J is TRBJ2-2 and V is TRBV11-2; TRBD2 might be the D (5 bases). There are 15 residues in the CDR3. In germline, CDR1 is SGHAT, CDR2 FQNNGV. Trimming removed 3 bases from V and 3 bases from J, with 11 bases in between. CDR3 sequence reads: CASSLRAVDTGELFF. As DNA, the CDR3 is TGTGCCAGCAGCTTGCGGGCTGTTGACACCGGGGAGCTGTTTTTT.

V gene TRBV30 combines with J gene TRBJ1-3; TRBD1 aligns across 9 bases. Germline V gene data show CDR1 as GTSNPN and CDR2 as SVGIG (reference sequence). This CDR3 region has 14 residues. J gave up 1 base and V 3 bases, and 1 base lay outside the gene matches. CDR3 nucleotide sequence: TGTGCCTGGAGGGACAGGGGATCTGGAAACACCATATATTTT. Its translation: CAWRDRGSGNTIYF.

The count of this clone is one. The CDR3 DNA reads TGCAGCGTTGAAGGACAGGGGGCTAGTGTCACTGAAGCTTTCTTT. This codes for CSVEGQGASVTEAFF. The chain is built from TRBV29-1 and TRBJ1-1; 10 nucleotides agree with TRBD1. Germline lookup yields CDR1 SQVTM and CDR2 ANQGSEA. The CDR3 is 15 amino acids. The V segment lost 1 base and the J segment 4 bases; nucleotides outside the gene matches: 6.

CDR3: CASSFSAGGYTEAFF. The CDR3 DNA sequence: TGTGCCAGCAGCTTCTCGGCAGGGGGGTACACTGAAGCTTTCTTT. V usage is TRBV7-3 and J usage is TRBJ1-1; TRBD1 matches at 7 bases. Looked up from germline, CDR1 is SGHTA and CDR2 is FQGTGA. V shed 3 bases, J shed 3 bases, and the junction held 7 bases outside the gene matches. CDR3 length: 15 amino acids.

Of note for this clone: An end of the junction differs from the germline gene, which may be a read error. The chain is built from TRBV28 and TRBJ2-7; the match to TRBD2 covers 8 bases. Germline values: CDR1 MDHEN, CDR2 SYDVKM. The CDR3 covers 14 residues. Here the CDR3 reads CASTGGGQIGGGDF. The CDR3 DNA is TGTGCCAGCACAGGCGGGGGGCAGATCGGGGGTGGGGATTTC.

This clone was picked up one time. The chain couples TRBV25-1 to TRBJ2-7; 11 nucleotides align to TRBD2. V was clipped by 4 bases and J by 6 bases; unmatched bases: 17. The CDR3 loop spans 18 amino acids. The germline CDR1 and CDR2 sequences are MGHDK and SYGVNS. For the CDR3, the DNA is TGTGCCAGCAGTGTCACGGCTAGCGGGAGGCTCCCTCTATCCGAGCAGTACTTC. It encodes CASSVTASGRLPLSEQYF.

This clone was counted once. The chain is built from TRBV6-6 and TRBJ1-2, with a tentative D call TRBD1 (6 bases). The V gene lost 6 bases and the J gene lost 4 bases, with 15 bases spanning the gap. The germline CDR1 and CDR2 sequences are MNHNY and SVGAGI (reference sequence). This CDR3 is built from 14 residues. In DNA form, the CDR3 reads TGTGCCAGCAGAGAAGGGACAACCATCTATGGCTACACCTTC. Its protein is CASREGTTIYGYTF.

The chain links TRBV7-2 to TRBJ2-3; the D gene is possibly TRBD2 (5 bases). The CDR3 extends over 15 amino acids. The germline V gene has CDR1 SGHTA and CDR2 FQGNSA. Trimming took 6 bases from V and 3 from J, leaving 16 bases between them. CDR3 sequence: CASSTTRERTDTQYF. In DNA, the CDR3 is TGTGCCAGCAGTACAACCCGGGAACGGACAGATACGCAGTATTTT.

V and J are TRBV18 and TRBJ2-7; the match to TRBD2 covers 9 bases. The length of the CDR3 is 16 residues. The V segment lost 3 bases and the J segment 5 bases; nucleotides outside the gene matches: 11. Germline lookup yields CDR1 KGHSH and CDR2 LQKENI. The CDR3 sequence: CASSPFDGGGGDEQYF. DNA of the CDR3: TGTGCCAGCTCACCTTTCGACGGAGGCGGGGGGGACGAGCAGTACTTC.

The CDR3 bases are TGTGCCATCAGTGGGCGTGGGTCAGGTACAGATACGCAGTATTTT. This gives the protein CAISGRGSGTDTQYF. The rearrangement joins TRBV10-3 to TRBJ2-3; D ambiguous. CDR1 and CDR2 (germline): ENHRY, SYGVKD. Between the trimmed V and J ends, which lost 4 bases and 3 bases, there was a span of 14 bases. This CDR3 is built from 15 residues.

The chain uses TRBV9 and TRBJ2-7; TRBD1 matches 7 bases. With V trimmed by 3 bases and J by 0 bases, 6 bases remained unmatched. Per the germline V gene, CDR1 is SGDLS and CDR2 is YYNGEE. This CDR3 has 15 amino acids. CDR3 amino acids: CASSEGAASSYEQYF. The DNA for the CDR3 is TGTGCCAGCAGCGAGGGGGCCGCTAGCTCCTACGAGCAGTACTTC.

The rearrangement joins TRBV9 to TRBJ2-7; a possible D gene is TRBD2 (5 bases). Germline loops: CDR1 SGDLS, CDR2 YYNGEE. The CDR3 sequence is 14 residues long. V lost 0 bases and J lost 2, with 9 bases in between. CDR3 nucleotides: TGTGCCAGCAGCGTAGCCGGGGTCCCCTACGAGCAGTACTTC. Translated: CASSVAGVPYEQYF.

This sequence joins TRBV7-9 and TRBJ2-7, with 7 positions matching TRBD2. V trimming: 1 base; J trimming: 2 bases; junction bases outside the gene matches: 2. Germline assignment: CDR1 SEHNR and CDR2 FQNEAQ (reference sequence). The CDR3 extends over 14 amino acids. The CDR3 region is CASSLGGRAYEQYF. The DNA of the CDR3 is TGTGCCAGCAGCTTAGGTGGGAGGGCCTACGAGCAGTACTTC.

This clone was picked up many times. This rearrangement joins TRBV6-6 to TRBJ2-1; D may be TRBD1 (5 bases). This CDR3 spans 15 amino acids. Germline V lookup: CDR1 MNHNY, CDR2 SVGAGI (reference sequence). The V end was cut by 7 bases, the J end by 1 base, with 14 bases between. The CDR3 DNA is TGTGCCAGCATTCCCTCGACAGAGTCCTACAATGAGCAGTTCTTC. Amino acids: CASIPSTESYNEQFF.